These T cell receptor beta chains were read from a single sample in a study of breast tumors, draining lymph nodes, adjacent tissues. TCRdb reprocessed the multiplex PCR reads via MiXCR and lists one record per CDR3 protein. The table lists more than 20,000 distinct CDR3 sequences, approximately 51% of them singletons, with 7.8% in the top ten. The sample comprised breast tumor tissue. These TCRs come from a female donor with breast cancer. Some clones in this sample may be carry-over from other donors' samples. Each CDR3 is given with its conserved first and last residue. A D gene is named only where the DNA matches it firmly. Clone sizes are given selectively: once, few, many, or a class where the clone is expanded.

j_gene | d_gene | abundance | v_gene | CDR3aa | CDR3nt
TRBJ1-2 | TRBD1 | . | TRBV6-4 | CASSPGTGGIYGYTF | TGTGCCAGCAGCCCCGGGACAGGGGGCATCTATGGCTACACCTTC
TRBJ2-7 | . | medium-sized | TRBV12-3/TRBV12-4 | CASIWWGDYEQYF | TGTGCCAGCATCTGGTGGGGGGACTACGAGCAGTACTTC
TRBJ2-7 | . | . | TRBV11-1 | CASSLGRTTYEQYF | TGTGCCAGCAGCTTAGGACGGACCACCTACGAGCAGTACTTC
TRBJ1-6 | TRBD1 | . | TRBV27 | CASSSSGTGFILGSPLHF | TGTGCCAGCAGTTCTAGCGGGACAGGGTTCATCTTAGGTTCACCCCTCCACTTT
TRBJ2-7 | TRBD1 | many | TRBV6-1 | CASSPGQGPFHEQYF | TGTGCCAGCAGCCCCGGACAGGGGCCGTTTCACGAGCAGTACTTC
TRBJ2-7 | TRBD1 | . | TRBV2 | CASKRTGGDYEQYF | TGTGCCAGCAAGAGGACAGGGGGAGACTACGAGCAGTACTTC
TRBJ2-1 | . | many | TRBV5-8 | CASSLGPSYNEQFF | TGTGCCAGCAGCTTAGGACCCTCCTACAATGAGCAGTTCTTC
TRBJ1-4 | TRBD1 | . | TRBV27 | CASRSTGTAGEKLLF | TGTGCCAGCCGGTCAACCGGGACAGCGGGGGAAAAACTGCTTTTT
TRBJ2-1 | TRBD2 | . | TRBV20-1 | CSAIWTSGRDEQFF | TGCAGTGCTATCTGGACTAGCGGGAGGGATGAGCAGTTCTTC
TRBJ2-1 | . | . | TRBV5-4 | CASSLQGTEQFF | TGTGCCAGTAGCTTACAGGGTACTGAGCAGTTCTTC
TRBJ2-3 | TRBD2 | few | TRBV11-2 | CASSPSTSGDTQYF | TGTGCCAGCAGCCCTTCGACTAGCGGGGATACGCAGTATTTT
TRBJ2-1 | . | many | TRBV6-4 | CASPRLGIGEQFF | TGTGCCAGCCCTCGACTAGGAATAGGCGAGCAGTTCTTC
TRBJ2-1 | . | . | TRBV16 | CASSQSWFTSSYEQFF | TGTGCCAGCAGTCAATCTTGGTTTACCTCCTCCTATGAGCAGTTCTTC
TRBJ2-3 | TRBD2 | medium-sized | TRBV9 | CASKGAGVDTQYF | TGTGCCAGCAAGGGCGCGGGAGTAGATACGCAGTATTTT
TRBJ2-1 | . | . | TRBV7-9 | CASSFHDLSVLLCQQCSYNEQFF | .
TRBJ2-7 | . | medium-sized | TRBV5-6 | CASSLVGEQYF | TGTGCCAGCAGCTTGGTGGGGGAGCAGTACTTC
TRBJ2-1 | . | once | TRBV19 | CASSIRLGTANEQFF | TGTGCCAGTAGTATACGACTCGGGACGGCCAATGAGCAGTTCTTC
TRBJ2-7 | TRBD1 | medium-sized | TRBV10-3 | CATADRADEQYF | TGTGCCACCGCGGACAGGGCGGACGAGCAGTACTTC
TRBJ2-7 | TRBD2 | . | TRBV15 | CATSRGAGGGYEQYF | TGTGCCACCAGCAGAGGGGCGGGAGGGGGTTACGAGCAGTACTTC
TRBJ2-3 | . | many | TRBV4-1 | CASSPPGTDTQYF | TGCGCCAGCAGCCCCCCTGGCACAGATACGCAGTATTTT
TRBJ1-3 | TRBD1 | . | TRBV2 | CARNRGGSGNTIKF | TGTGCCAGAAACAGGGGGGGCTCTGGAAACACCATAAAATTT
TRBJ2-3 | . | . | TRBV6-1 | CASSEMGESTDTQYF | TGTGCCAGCAGTGAAATGGGGGAGAGCACAGATACGCAGTATTTT
TRBJ1-4 | TRBD1 | many | TRBV5-1 | CASAPGGATNEKLFF | TGCGCCAGCGCCCCAGGGGGTGCAACTAATGAAAAACTGTTTTTT
TRBJ1-2 | TRBD1 | many | TRBV10-3 | CATSGQGAYGYTF | TGTGCCACCTCGGGACAGGGAGCCTATGGCTACACCTTC
TRBJ2-2 | . | many | TRBV7-7 | CASSLNPQGTGELFF | TGTGCTAGCAGCTTAAACCCCCAGGGCACCGGGGAGCTGTTTTTT
TRBJ1-2 | . | many | TRBV12-3/TRBV12-4 | CASSLDRAPNYGYTF | TGTGCCAGCAGTTTAGACAGGGCTCCTAACTATGGCTACACCTTC
TRBJ2-3 | . | many | TRBV5-1 | CASTDPLGDTQYF | TGCGCCAGCACCGACCCGCTTGGGGATACGCAGTATTTT
TRBJ2-2 | . | many | TRBV28 | CASSPVGGIDNTGKLFF | TGTGCCAGCAGTCCCGTTGGGGGAATCGATAACACCGGGAAGCTGTTTTTT
TRBJ2-6 | TRBD2 | . | TRBV5-5 | CASSLGTSGRVGANVLTF | TGTGCCAGCAGCTTGGGGACTAGCGGGAGGGTTGGGGCCAACGTCCTGACTTTC
TRBJ2-5 | TRBD2 | many | TRBV27 | CASSGLADQSTQYF | TGTGCCAGCAGTGGACTAGCGGACCAGTCTACCCAGTACTTC
TRBJ2-7 | . | large | TRBV11-2 | CASSLALFGEQYF | TGTGCCAGCAGCTTAGCCCTCTTCGGCGAGCAGTACTTC
TRBJ2-7 | . | . | TRBV10-3 | CAISEIQTVRYEQYF | TGTGCCATCAGTGAGATACAGACGGTCCGCTACGAGCAGTACTTC
TRBJ2-7 | . | . | TRBV14 | CASSQDKKAEPTSEQYF | TGTGCCAGCAGCCAAGATAAAAAGGCGGAGCCGACCTCCGAGCAGTACTTC